This T cell receptor beta chain is from a study of patients and donors after allogeneic stem cell transplantation. This clonotype was counted at least ten times. TCRdb fed the RT-PCR reads into MiXCR, producing one record per CDR3 protein. This sample has about a million distinct CDR3 sequences, with over 15% found just once. The V gene end was trimmed by 4 bases and the J gene end by 4 bases; junction bases not matched to a gene: 2. Germline V gives CDR1 SGHRS, CDR2 YFSETQ. This CDR3 is built from 13 residues. The chain uses TRBV5-1 and TRBJ2-7, with 10 bases fitting TRBD1. This sequence originates from a human donor who was either an allogeneic HSCT recipient or a stem cell or donor lymphocyte infusion donor (not recorded which). It is not recorded whose cells these are; they may come from a transplant donor. Sequencing was carried out using blood, either unsorted or a sorted T cell fraction (not recorded which). The CDR3 nucleotides read TGCGCCAGCAGCGCGGACAGGGGGTACGAGCAGTACTTC. Amino acid sequence: CASSADRGYEQYF.